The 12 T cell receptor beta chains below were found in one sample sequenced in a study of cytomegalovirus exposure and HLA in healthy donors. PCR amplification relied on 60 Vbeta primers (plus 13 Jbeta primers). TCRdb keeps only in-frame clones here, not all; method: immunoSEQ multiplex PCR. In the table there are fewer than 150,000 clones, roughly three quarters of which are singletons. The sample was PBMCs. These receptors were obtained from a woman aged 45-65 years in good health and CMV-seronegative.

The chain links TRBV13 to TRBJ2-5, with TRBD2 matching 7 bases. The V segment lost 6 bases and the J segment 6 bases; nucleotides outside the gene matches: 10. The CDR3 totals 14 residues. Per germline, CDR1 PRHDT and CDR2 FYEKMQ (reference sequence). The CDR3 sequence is CASSFLTSQKTQYF. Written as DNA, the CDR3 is TGTGCCAGCAGTTTTCTGACTAGCCAGAAGACCCAGTACTTC.

For the CDR3, the DNA is TGTGCCAGCAGCCCTGGACTAGCGGGGGCCTACGAGCAGTACTTC. As protein: CASSPGLAGAYEQYF. The chain links TRBV11-2 to TRBJ2-7, with TRBD2 identical over 13 bases. There are 15 residues in the CDR3. Germline lookup yields CDR1 SGHAT and CDR2 FQNNGV. V was pared by 5 bases and J by 2 bases, with 3 bases of the junction left unmatched.

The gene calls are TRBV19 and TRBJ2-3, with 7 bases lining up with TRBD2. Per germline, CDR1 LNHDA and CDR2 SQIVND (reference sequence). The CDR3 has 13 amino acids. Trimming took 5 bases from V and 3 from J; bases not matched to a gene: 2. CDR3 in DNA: TGTGCCAGTAGTCTTAGCGGGACAGATACGCAGTATTTT. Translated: CASSLSGTDTQYF.

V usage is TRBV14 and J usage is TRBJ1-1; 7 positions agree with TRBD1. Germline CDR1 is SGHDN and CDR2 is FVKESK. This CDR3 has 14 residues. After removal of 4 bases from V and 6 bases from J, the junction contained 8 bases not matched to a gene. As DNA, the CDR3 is TGTGCCAGCAGCCTTCAGGGGGTGCGGGCTGAAGCTTTCTTT. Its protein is CASSLQGVRAEAFF.

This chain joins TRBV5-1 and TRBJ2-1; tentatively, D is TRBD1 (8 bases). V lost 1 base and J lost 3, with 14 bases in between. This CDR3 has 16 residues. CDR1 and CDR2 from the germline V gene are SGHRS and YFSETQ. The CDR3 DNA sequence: TGCGCCAGCAGCTTGACAGGGGGGGATGGCTACAATGAGCAGTTCTTC. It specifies CASSLTGGDGYNEQFF.

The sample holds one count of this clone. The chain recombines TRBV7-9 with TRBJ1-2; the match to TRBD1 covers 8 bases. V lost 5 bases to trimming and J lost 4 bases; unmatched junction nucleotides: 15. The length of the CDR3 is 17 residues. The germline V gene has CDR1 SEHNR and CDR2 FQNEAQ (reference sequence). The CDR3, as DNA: TGTGCCAGCAGCCTTGGAGGGGGGACAGGTCTTTCCTATGGCTACACCTTC. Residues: CASSLGGGTGLSYGYTF.

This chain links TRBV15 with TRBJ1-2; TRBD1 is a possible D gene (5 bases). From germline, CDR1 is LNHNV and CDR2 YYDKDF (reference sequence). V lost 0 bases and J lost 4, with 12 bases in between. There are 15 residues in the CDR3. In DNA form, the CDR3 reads TGTGCCACCAGCAGAGAAACAGGAGTCAGCTATGGCTACACCTTC. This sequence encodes CATSRETGVSYGYTF.

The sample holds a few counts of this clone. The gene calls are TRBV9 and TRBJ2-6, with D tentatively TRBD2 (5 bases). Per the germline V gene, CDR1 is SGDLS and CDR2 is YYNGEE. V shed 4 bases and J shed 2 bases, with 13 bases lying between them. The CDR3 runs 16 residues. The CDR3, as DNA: TGTGCCAGCAGCCCACGTTTGAGGGCTGGGGCCAACGTCCTGACTTTC. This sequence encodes CASSPRLRAGANVLTF.

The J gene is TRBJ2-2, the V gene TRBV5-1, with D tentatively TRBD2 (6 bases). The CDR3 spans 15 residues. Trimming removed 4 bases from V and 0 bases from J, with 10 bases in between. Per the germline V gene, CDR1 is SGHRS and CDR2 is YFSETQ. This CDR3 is CASSRDSANTGELFF. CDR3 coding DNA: TGCGCCAGCAGCCGGGACTCCGCGAACACCGGGGAGCTGTTTTTT.

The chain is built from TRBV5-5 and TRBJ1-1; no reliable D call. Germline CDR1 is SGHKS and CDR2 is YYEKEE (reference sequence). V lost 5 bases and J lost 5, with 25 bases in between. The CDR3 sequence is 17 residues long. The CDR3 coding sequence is TGTGCCAGCAGACTCCTAGAGGCCGCGGGTCGGGGAACTGAAGCTTTCTTT. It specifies CASRLLEAAGRGTEAFF. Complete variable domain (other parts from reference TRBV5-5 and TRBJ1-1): DAGVTQSPTHLIKTRGQQVTLRCSPISGHKSVSWYQQVLGQGPQFIFQYYEKEERGRGNFPDRFSARQFPNYSSELNVNALLLGDSALYLCASRLLEAAGRGTEAFFGQGTRLTVV.

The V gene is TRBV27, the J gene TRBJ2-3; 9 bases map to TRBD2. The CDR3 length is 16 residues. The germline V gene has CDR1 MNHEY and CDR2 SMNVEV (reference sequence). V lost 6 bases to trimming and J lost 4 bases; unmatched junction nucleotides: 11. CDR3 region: CASRRSGGGAADTQYF. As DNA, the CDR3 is TGTGCCAGCAGACGTTCTGGCGGGGGGGCAGCAGATACGCAGTATTTT.

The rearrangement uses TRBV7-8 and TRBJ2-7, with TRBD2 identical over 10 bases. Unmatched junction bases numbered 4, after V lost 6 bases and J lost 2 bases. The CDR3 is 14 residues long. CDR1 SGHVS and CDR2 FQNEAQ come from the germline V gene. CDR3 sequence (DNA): TGTGCCAGCAGTGGACTAGCGGAGACCTACGAGCAGTACTTC. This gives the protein CASSGLAETYEQYF. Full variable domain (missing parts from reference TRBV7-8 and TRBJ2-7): GAGVSQSPRYKVAKRGQDVALRCDPISGHVSLFWYQQALGQGPEFLTYFQNEAQLDKSGLPSDRFFAERPEGSVSTLKIQRTQQEDSAVYLCASSGLAETYEQYFGPGTRLTVT.